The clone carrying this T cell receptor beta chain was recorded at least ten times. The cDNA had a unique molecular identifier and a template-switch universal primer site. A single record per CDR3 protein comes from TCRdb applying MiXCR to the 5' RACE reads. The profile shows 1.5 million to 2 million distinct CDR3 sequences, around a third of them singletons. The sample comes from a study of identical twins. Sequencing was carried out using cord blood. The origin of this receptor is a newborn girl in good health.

The CDR3 DNA reads as TGTGCCAGCAGTCTCGGGACTAGGCGGATATACGAGCAGTACTTC. Amino acid sequence: CASSLGTRRIYEQYF. The rearrangement joins TRBV12-3 or TRBV12-4 to TRBJ2-7; 8 nucleotides agree with TRBD2. J lost 4 bases, V lost 5 bases, and 10 bases had no gene match. This CDR3 contains 15 residues.